Below are 7 T cell receptor beta chains sequenced from a single sample in a study of cytomegalovirus exposure and HLA in healthy donors. In the PCR, 60 Vbeta and 13 Jbeta primers were used. Clones were sequenced by immunoSEQ multiplex PCR, and TCRdb holds only the in-frame ones, with some missing. The data contain approximately 180,000 clones, around 81% of them singletons. The sequenced material came from PBMCs. The source of these receptors is a man younger than 35 in good health and CMV-seronegative.

CDR3 sequence: CASGLVLSGGISDTQYF. For the CDR3, the DNA is TGTGCTAGTGGTTTGGTACTAAGCGGGGGCATTTCAGATACGCAGTATTTT. The V call is TRBV12-5, the J call TRBJ2-3; 8 bases are a match to TRBD2. CDR1 is LGHNT, CDR2 FRNRAP, per germline. V gave up 0 bases and J gave up 4 bases; unmatched junction bases: 9. This CDR3 is built from 17 residues.

The chain combines TRBV5-6 with TRBJ2-5; the D gene is possibly TRBD2 (6 bases). Germline V CDR1 and CDR2: SGHDT, YYEEEE. The V end lost 5 bases, the J end lost 4 bases, and 21 bases lay between the germline ends. This CDR3 comprises 16 residues. The CDR3 region is CASSDIASGALETQYF. In DNA, the CDR3 is TGTGCCAGCAGTGATATAGCGTCGGGAGCCTTAGAGACCCAGTACTTC.

The V and J genes are TRBV29-1 and TRBJ2-7; D perhaps matches TRBD1 (9 bases). CDR1 is SQVTM and CDR2 is ANQGSEA in the germline V gene. V dropped 3 bases and J dropped 2 bases, with 23 bases sitting between them. The CDR3 spans 17 residues. The CDR3 nucleotides are TGCAGCGTTGAGGGACAGGGTAGCACTAGCGGAACCTACGAGCAGTACTTC. This codes for CSVEGQGSTSGTYEQYF.

This chain joins TRBV28 and TRBJ2-1, with 9 bases that match TRBD1. Trimming removed 1 base from V and 8 bases from J; junction bases left unmatched: 6. This CDR3 spans 15 amino acids. Germline values: CDR1 MDHEN, CDR2 SYDVKM. The CDR3 reads CASSLFYRGQDEQFF. CDR3 nucleotide sequence: TGTGCCAGCAGTTTATTTTACAGGGGGCAGGATGAGCAGTTCTTC. Variable domain in full (rest from reference TRBV28 and TRBJ2-1): DVKVTQSSRYLVKRTGEKVFLECVQDMDHENMFWYRQDPGLGLRLIYFSYDVKMKEKGDIPEGYSVSREKKERFSLILESASTNQTSMYLCASSLFYRGQDEQFFGPGTRLTVL.

This clone was seen a few times. The genes are TRBV5-6 and TRBJ2-2; 12 bases are shared with TRBD2. The V segment lost 4 bases and the J segment 1 base; nucleotides outside the gene matches: 8. The germline V gene encodes CDR1 SGHDT and CDR2 YYEEEE. This CDR3 comprises 18 residues. The CDR3 DNA sequence: TGTGCCAGCAGCCCCCTAGCGGGAGGGCACGGGAACACCGGGGAGCTGTTTTTT. It yields the protein CASSPLAGGHGNTGELFF.

The chain employs TRBV7-2 and TRBJ2-1; TRBD2 aligns across 10 bases. Trimming at V came to 7 bases and at J to 6 bases, leaving 12 bases not matched to a gene. The CDR3 covers 16 residues. The germline V gene encodes CDR1 SGHTA and CDR2 FQGNSA. CDR3 amino acids: CASTKRSSGSLNEQFF. As DNA, the CDR3 is TGTGCCAGCACTAAAAGATCTAGCGGGAGCCTCAATGAGCAGTTCTTC.

This chain uses TRBV18 with TRBJ1-1; possibly TRBD1 for D (5 bases). V shed 1 base and J shed 4 bases, with 13 bases lying between them. The germline V gene encodes CDR1 KGHSH and CDR2 LQKENI. The CDR3 sequence is 15 residues long. The CDR3: CASSPQGLLGTEAFF. The CDR3 DNA reads TGTGCCAGCTCACCACAGGGACTGCTGGGCACTGAAGCTTTCTTT. Combining the CDR3 with reference TRBV18 and TRBJ1-1 gives the whole variable domain NAGVMQNPRHLVRRRGQEARLRCSPMKGHSHVYWYRQLPEEGLKFMVYLQKENIIDESGMPKERFSAEFPKEGPSILRIQQVVRGDSAAYFCASSPQGLLGTEAFFGQGTRLTVV.